A selection of T cell receptor beta chains follows, all from one sample in a study of beta chain features in type 1 diabetes. Some clones are missing from TCRdb's copy, which holds only in-frame ones; the method was immunoSEQ multiplex PCR. Of about 370,000 clones in the sample, over 8.5% were seen once. The material sequenced was central memory CD4+ T cells from blood. These receptors originate from a man between 25 and 39 years old with type 1 diabetes. The CDR3 runs from the conserved cysteine through the conserved F or W. The D gene is left open where the match is weak. Size tells how often a clone was seen (once, few, many) or the class of an expanded clone, and some rows leave it out.

cdr3_aa,cdr3_nt,j_call,clone_size,d_call,v_call
CASRPRTLGNTEAFF,TGTGCCAGCAGGCCCCGGACGTTGGGGAACACTGAAGCTTTCTTT,TRBJ1-1,-,-,TRBV28
CASSSRSAGELFF,TGTGCCAGCAGCTCAAGAAGTGCCGGGGAGCTGTTTTTT,TRBJ2-2,-,-,TRBV6-1
CASSLEMNQPQHF,TGCGCCAGCAGCTTGGAAATGAATCAGCCCCAGCATTTT,TRBJ1-5,-,-,TRBV5-1
CASSLGSRPRSGANVLTF,TGTGCCAGCAGCTTAGGATCGAGACCGCGCTCTGGGGCCAACGTCCTGACTTTC,TRBJ2-6,few,-,TRBV7-2
CASRRLAGPSPDTQYF,TGCGCCAGCAGACGACTAGCGGGGCCCTCCCCAGATACGCAGTATTTT,TRBJ2-3,-,TRBD2,TRBV5-1
CASSQEQRANEQFF,TGTGCCAGCAGCCAAGAACAACGAGCGAATGAGCAGTTCTTC,TRBJ2-1,few,-,TRBV5-4
CASSLARGTSVSQQFF,TGTGCCAGCAGCTTAGCTCGGGGGACTAGCGTCTCCCAGCAGTTCTTC,TRBJ2-1,-,TRBD2,TRBV11-1
CASSIGRTGGEETQYF,TGTGCCAGTAGTATAGGAAGGACAGGGGGTGAAGAGACCCAGTACTTC,TRBJ2-5,-,TRBD1,TRBV19
CASSSLVGNTEAFF,TGTGCCAGCAGTTCTCTGGTTGGGAACACTGAAGCTTTCTTT,TRBJ1-1,few,-,TRBV25-1
CASSEYRGSYEQYF,TGTGCCAGCAGTGAATACAGGGGATCCTACGAGCAGTACTTC,TRBJ2-7,-,-,TRBV25-1
CASKSLRTYEQYF,TGCGCCAGCAAGAGCCTTAGGACCTACGAGCAGTACTTC,TRBJ2-7,many,-,TRBV10-2
CASRSGQGNEKLFF,TGCGCCAGCAGATCCGGACAGGGGAATGAAAAACTGTTTTTT,TRBJ1-4,few,TRBD1,TRBV5-1
CASSPLQGALTF,TGTGCCAGCTCACCTCTACAGGGGGCCCTCACCTTC,TRBJ1-2,many,TRBD1,TRBV18
CAWRFSLSGSTDTQYF,TGTGCCTGGAGATTCTCACTTAGCGGTAGCACAGATACGCAGTATTTT,TRBJ2-3,-,-,TRBV30
CASSALAGADYGYTF,TGTGCCAGCAGCGCCCTGGCGGGGGCGGACTATGGCTACACCTTC,TRBJ1-2,few,-,TRBV7-9
CASSDFPGQGTKEQYF,TGTGCCAGCAGTGACTTTCCGGGACAGGGAACTAAAGAGCAGTACTTC,TRBJ2-7,-,TRBD1,TRBV6-1
CASSPRPRGSEQFF,TGTGCCAGCAGCCCACGCCCCCGGGGGAGTGAGCAGTTCTTC,TRBJ2-1,many,-,TRBV7-2
CASSYRVNQPQHF,TGTGCCAGCAGTTACAGGGTCAATCAGCCCCAGCATTTT,TRBJ1-5,few,-,TRBV27
CASSPTRTGRSNQPQHF,TGTGCCAGCAGCCCAACTAGGACAGGGCGCTCCAATCAGCCCCAGCATTTT,TRBJ1-5,few,TRBD1,TRBV7-2
CASSYSISYEQYF,TGTGCCAGCAGTTACTCGATTAGTTACGAGCAGTACTTC,TRBJ2-7,-,-,TRBV6-6
CASSLAVTFSYNEQFF,TGCGCCAGCAGCTTGGCAGTTACCTTTTCCTACAATGAGCAGTTCTTC,TRBJ2-1,-,-,TRBV5-1
CASSISSYEQYF,TGTGCCAGCAGCATTAGCTCCTACGAGCAGTACTTC,TRBJ2-7,few,-,TRBV28
CATFGGNEQFF,TGTGCCACTTTCGGGGGGAATGAGCAGTTCTTC,TRBJ2-1,-,TRBD2,TRBV6-1
CASSLGLAGGPGTQYF,TGTGCCAGCAGCTTGGGCTTAGCGGGAGGGCCAGGTACGCAGTATTTT,TRBJ2-3,few,TRBD2,TRBV7-2
CASSVQGVYSPLHF,TGTGCCAGCAGCGTACAGGGCGTCTATTCACCCCTCCACTTT,TRBJ1-6,-,-,TRBV7-2
CAISEGVGRDVYF,TGTGCCATCAGTGAAGGCGTTGGGAGGGACGTTTACTTC,TRBJ2-7,many,TRBD2,TRBV10-3
CASSKAGATYNEQFF,TGTGCCAGCAGTAAAGCGGGAGCAACCTACAATGAGCAGTTCTTC,TRBJ2-1,-,TRBD2,TRBV2
CASASATGGETQYF,TGTGCCAGCGCCTCTGCGACAGGGGGAGAGACCCAGTACTTC,TRBJ2-5,-,TRBD1,TRBV11-3
CASSPQTGYGYTF,TGTGCCAGCAGCCCCCAGACAGGTTATGGCTACACCTTC,TRBJ1-2,few,-,TRBV11-3
CASSIPGYEQYF,TGTGCCAGCAGTATACCGGGCTACGAGCAGTACTTC,TRBJ2-7,-,-,TRBV2
CASSNGLNGYEQYF,TGTGCCAGTAGTAACGGGCTAAACGGCTACGAGCAGTACTTC,TRBJ2-7,few,-,TRBV19
CASSPGTGGIQPQHF,TGTGCCAGCAGCCCCGGGACAGGGGGCATCCAGCCCCAGCATTTT,TRBJ1-5,-,TRBD1,TRBV11-2
CASTELRDTRGYTF,TGTGCCAGTACCGAACTCCGGGACACCCGGGGCTACACCTTC,TRBJ1-2,-,-,TRBV19
CASSAYRGTGANVLTF,TGTGCCAGCAGCGCCTACAGGGGAACTGGGGCCAACGTCCTGACTTTC,TRBJ2-6,many,TRBD1,TRBV7-9
CASSLGLGRETQYF,TGTGCCAGCAGCTTAGGCCTGGGGAGAGAGACCCAGTACTTC,TRBJ2-5,few,-,TRBV13
CASSLEAPYEQYF,TGTGCCAGCAGCTTAGAGGCTCCCTACGAGCAGTACTTC,TRBJ2-7,few,-,TRBV7-6
CAWKRQVLSYEQYF,TGTGCCTGGAAGAGGCAGGTTCTCTCCTACGAGCAGTACTTC,TRBJ2-7,-,-,TRBV30
CASSLQGASSDTQYF,TGTGCCAGCAGCCTACAGGGGGCTTCATCAGATACGCAGTATTTT,TRBJ2-3,many,TRBD1,TRBV7-3
CASSSGGLYEQYF,TGTGCCAGCAGCTCGGGAGGGCTCTACGAGCAGTACTTC,TRBJ2-7,once,TRBD2,TRBV7-2
CASSPDGAGGQETQYF,TGTGCCAGCAGCCCCGATGGAGCGGGGGGCCAAGAGACCCAGTACTTC,TRBJ2-5,-,TRBD2,TRBV5-8
CASRHIWAQYF,TGTGCCAGCAGACACATCTGGGCGCAGTATTTT,TRBJ2-3,-,-,TRBV27
CASSPSGSLNRELFF,TGCGCCAGCAGCCCCTCCGGGTCGCTAAACAGGGAGCTGTTTTTT,TRBJ2-2,-,-,TRBV4-1
CASQGTNTEAFF,TGTGCCAGTCAGGGTACGAACACTGAAGCTTTCTTT,TRBJ1-1,few,-,TRBV2
CASSQEVGRTGELFF,TGTGCCAGCAGCCAAGAAGTGGGGCGCACCGGGGAGCTGTTTTTT,TRBJ2-2,-,-,TRBV4-2
CASSPQGGLGEKLFF,TGTGCCAGCAGCCCTCAGGGAGGCCTCGGTGAAAAACTGTTTTTT,TRBJ1-4,few,-,TRBV7-2
CASSLESPSGRATYNEQFF,TGTGCCAGCAGCTTAGAAAGTCCTAGCGGGAGGGCCACCTACAATGAGCAGTTCTTC,TRBJ2-1,few,TRBD2,TRBV7-7
CASSQGPPPTGQETQYF,TGCGCCAGCAGCCAAGGACCCCCGCCCACGGGGCAAGAGACCCAGTACTTC,TRBJ2-5,-,-,TRBV4-3
CASSLRGLTFF,TGTGCCAGCAGCTTGAGAGGGCTGACTTTCTTT,TRBJ1-1,few,-,TRBV7-2
CASSPYRGDGNTIYF,TGTGCCAGCAGCCCGTATAGGGGAGATGGAAACACCATATATTTT,TRBJ1-3,-,-,TRBV5-4
CASSPAFTDTQYF,TGCGCCAGCAGCCCAGCTTTCACAGATACGCAGTATTTT,TRBJ2-3,few,-,TRBV4-3
CASSLGTSGTGDTQYF,TGTGCCAGCAGCTTGGGGACTAGCGGGACAGGAGATACGCAGTATTTT,TRBJ2-3,few,TRBD2,TRBV7-2
CASSNGQYNEQFF,TGTGCCAGCAGCAACGGACAGTACAATGAGCAGTTCTTC,TRBJ2-1,-,-,TRBV7-9
CASAPRTGRISGANVLTF,TGTGCCAGCGCACCGCGGACAGGGCGGATCTCTGGGGCCAACGTCCTGACTTTC,TRBJ2-6,-,TRBD1,TRBV18
CASRLQGGQETQYF,TGTGCCAGCAGGCTACAGGGAGGGCAAGAGACCCAGTACTTC,TRBJ2-5,few,-,TRBV7-2
CASSSPTGGETEAFF,TGTGCCAGCAGTTCACCGACAGGGGGAGAGACTGAAGCTTTCTTT,TRBJ1-1,few,TRBD1,TRBV28
CASSSAGGIYNEQFF,TGTGCCAGCAGCTCAGCGGGAGGGATCTACAATGAGCAGTTCTTC,TRBJ2-1,-,TRBD2,TRBV28
CASSVRDRDNNEQFF,TGTGCCAGCAGCGTACGGGACAGGGATAACAATGAGCAGTTCTTC,TRBJ2-1,-,TRBD1,TRBV9
CASSPGKATAKNIQYF,TGTGCCAGCAGCCCCGGGAAAGCAACAGCCAAAAACATTCAGTACTTC,TRBJ2-4,many,-,TRBV11-2